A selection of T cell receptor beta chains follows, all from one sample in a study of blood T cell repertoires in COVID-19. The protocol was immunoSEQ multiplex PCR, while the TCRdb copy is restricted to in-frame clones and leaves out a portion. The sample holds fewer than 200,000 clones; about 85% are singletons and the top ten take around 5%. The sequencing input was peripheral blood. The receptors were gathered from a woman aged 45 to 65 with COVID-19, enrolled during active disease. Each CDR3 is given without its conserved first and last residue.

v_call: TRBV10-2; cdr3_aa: ASSDLPGANYGYT
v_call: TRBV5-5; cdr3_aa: ASSLGQGRTQPQH
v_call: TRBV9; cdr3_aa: ASSVEGLAVNEQF
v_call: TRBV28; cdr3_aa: ASSSSGSGGEKLF
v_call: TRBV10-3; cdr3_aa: AISVGGPQETQY
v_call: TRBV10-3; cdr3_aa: AIRQGANDGYT
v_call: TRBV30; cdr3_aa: AWTGVGREQY
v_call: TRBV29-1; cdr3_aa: SVVLAGGQETQY
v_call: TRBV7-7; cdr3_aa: ASSLSSGGQETQY
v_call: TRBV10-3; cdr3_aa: AISELETPEAF
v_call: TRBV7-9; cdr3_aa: ASSPLFARGQEGTEAF
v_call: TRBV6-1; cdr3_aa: ASSESEGVTPLH
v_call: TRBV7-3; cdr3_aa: ASSPGGMTDTQY
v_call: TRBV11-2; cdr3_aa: ASSSQGATGELF
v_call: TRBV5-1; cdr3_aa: ASSFGGTGSYEQY
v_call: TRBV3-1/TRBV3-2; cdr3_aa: ASSQEGLHGQY
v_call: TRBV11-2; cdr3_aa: ASSPLPPSGNEKLF
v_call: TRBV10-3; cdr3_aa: AIYSGDGTGELF
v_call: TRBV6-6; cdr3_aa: ASSPSAATISNQPQH
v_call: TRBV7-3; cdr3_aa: ASSLGPSGTYNEQF
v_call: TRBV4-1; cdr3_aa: ASSRGTTNTGELF
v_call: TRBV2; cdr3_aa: ASSRWTSGVGTDTQY
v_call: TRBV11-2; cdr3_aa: ASSLDRLAGPYEQY
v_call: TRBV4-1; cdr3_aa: ASSQSGQGNTEAF
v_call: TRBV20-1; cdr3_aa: SASLAGAYEQY
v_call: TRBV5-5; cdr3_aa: ASSLGTGKETQY
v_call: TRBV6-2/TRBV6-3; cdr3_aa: ASSPIRGQETQY
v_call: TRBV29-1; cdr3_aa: SVGGASYEQY
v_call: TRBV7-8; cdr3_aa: ASSHNRVSNEQF
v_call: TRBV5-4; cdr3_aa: ASRAVTNTGELF
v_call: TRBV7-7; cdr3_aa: ASSPQTSSYNEQF
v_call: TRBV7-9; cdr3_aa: ASSSGWGTLPREQY
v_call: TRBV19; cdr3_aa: ASKWAEMNTEAF
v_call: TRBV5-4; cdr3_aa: ASSPGLVQSGANVLT
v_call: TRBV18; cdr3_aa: ASSLGQFSTDTQY
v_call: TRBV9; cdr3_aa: ASSVDSVYEQY
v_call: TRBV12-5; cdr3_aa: ASGGTANYGYT
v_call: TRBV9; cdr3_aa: ASSDPTKTSGGSTDTQY
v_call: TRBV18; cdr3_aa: ASSPTGSGQETQY
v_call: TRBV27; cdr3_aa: ASSLFGGIQLSGYT
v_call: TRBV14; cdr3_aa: ASSQDYQGAWAQY
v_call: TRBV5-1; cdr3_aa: ASSISGTGEEQY
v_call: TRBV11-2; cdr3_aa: ASSLGGHEQY
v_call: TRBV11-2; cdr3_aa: ASSFTDRAYEQY
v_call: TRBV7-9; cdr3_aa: ASSLVQGLMAEAF
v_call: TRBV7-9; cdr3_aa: ASSFQQGAVADTQY
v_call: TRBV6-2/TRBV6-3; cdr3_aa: ASSLSGVPSYEQY